The T cell receptor (beta chain) described here comes from a study of blood T cell repertoires in COVID-19. CDR3 length: 15 residues. V gave up 0 bases and J gave up 2 bases, with 12 bases separating them. The germline V gene has CDR1 SGHDT and CDR2 YYEEEE. Profiled with immunoSEQ multiplex PCR; TCRdb holds only in-frame clones, not every one. Counted here are 100,000 to 150,000 clones, about 86% occurring once; the ten biggest clones make up about 2.5%. The genes are TRBV5-6 and TRBJ2-7, with D possibly being TRBD2 (6 bases). The sequence came from a woman aged 50 to 65 who had recovered from COVID-19. The sample comprised PBMCs or T cells enriched from blood (not recorded which). The DNA of the CDR3 is TGTGCCAGCAGCTTGGTGGCCGGAGGGGCCTACGAGCAGTACTTC. It encodes CASSLVAGGAYEQYF. The whole variable domain, filled in from reference TRBV5-6 and TRBJ2-7, reads DAGVTQSPTHLIKTRGQQVTLRCSPKSGHDTVSWYQQALGQGPQFIFQYYEEEERQRGNFPDRFSGHQFPNYSSELNVNALLLGDSALYLCASSLVAGGAYEQYFGPGTRLTVT.